These 9 T cell receptor beta chains originate from one sample sequenced in a study of early T cells in non-severe SARS-CoV-2 infection. TCRdb analysed the 5' RACE reads with MiXCR anew, one entry per CDR3 protein. The sample holds under 65,000 distinct CDR3 sequences, approximately 13% seen once. The specimen comprised whole blood, sampled at baseline. The receptors stem from an adult who was a healthcare worker with PCR-confirmed SARS-CoV-2 infection or an uninfected control (not recorded which).

This clonotype was seen a handful of times. The rearrangement joins TRBV24-1 to TRBJ1-2; 7 bases fit TRBD1. Looked up from germline, CDR1 is KGHDR and CDR2 is SFDVKD. This CDR3 spans 13 amino acids. Trimming at V came to 9 bases and at J to 3 bases, leaving 6 bases not matched to a gene. The CDR3 nucleotides are TGTGCCACCGCGAGACAGGGACACTATGGCTACACCTTC. This sequence encodes CATARQGHYGYTF.

This sequence joins TRBV28 and TRBJ2-7; no firm D call. The ends were cut back, 3 bases at V and 4 bases at J, with 10 bases in the middle. This CDR3 region has 13 residues. Germline CDR1 is MDHEN and CDR2 is SYDVKM. The CDR3 spells CASSFPTVYEQYF. The CDR3 coding sequence is TGTGCCAGCAGTTTCCCGACGGTTTACGAGCAGTACTTC.

The rearrangement uses TRBV10-1 and TRBJ2-1; 7 bases are shared with TRBD2. The CDR3 loop spans 17 amino acids. V shed 10 bases and J 1 base; nucleotides not matched to a gene: 16. The germline V gene has CDR1 WNHNN and CDR2 SYGVQD (reference sequence). The CDR3 sequence: CATIPQGGRESYNEQFF. The CDR3 DNA follows: TGCGCCACCATCCCCCAGGGAGGGAGAGAGTCCTACAATGAGCAGTTCTTC.

The table lists this clonotype with a few counts. The chain uses TRBV7-9 and TRBJ2-7, with a possible D match to TRBD1 (6 bases). Between the trimmed V and J ends, which lost 5 bases and 5 bases, there was a span of 16 bases. The CDR3 has 14 residues. Per the germline V gene, CDR1 is SEHNR and CDR2 is FQNEAQ (reference sequence). The CDR3 DNA reads as TGTGCCAGCAGCCAATCCACAGGGTTGCACGAGCAGTACTTC. Translation: CASSQSTGLHEQYF.

This clonotype has more than one count but fewer than ten. This chain uses TRBV29-1 with TRBJ2-5; D unresolved. Germline V gives CDR1 SQVTM, CDR2 ANQGSEA. V dropped 7 bases and J dropped 3 bases, with 12 bases sitting between them. The CDR3 loop spans 12 amino acids. Written as DNA, the CDR3 is TGCAGCGCGAACAAGGAGAAAGAGACCCAGTACTTC. Protein sequence: CSANKEKETQYF.

This chain connects TRBV28 to TRBJ2-5; maybe TRBD2 (6 bases). V was clipped by 3 bases and J by 1 base, with 21 bases between them. Germline values: CDR1 MDHEN, CDR2 SYDVKM. The length of the CDR3 is 18 residues. The CDR3 sequence is CASSFGSVQRAFQETQYF. CDR3 DNA sequence: TGTGCCAGCAGTTTCGGGTCGGTTCAGCGGGCGTTCCAAGAGACCCAGTACTTC.

By share, this clonotype counts as medium-sized. The chain combines TRBV4-3 with TRBJ2-3; 8 bases are a match to TRBD2. CDR1 is LGHNA and CDR2 is YSLEER in the germline V gene. This CDR3 has 16 residues. Trimming removed 4 bases from V and 1 base from J; junction bases left unmatched: 7. CDR3 in amino acids: CASSRGAGAGTDTQYF. The CDR3 bases are TGCGCCAGCAGCCGAGGAGCGGGAGCCGGCACAGATACGCAGTATTTT.

Ten or more counts support this clonotype. The rearrangement links TRBV6-6 to TRBJ2-3, with D perhaps given as TRBD1 or TRBD2 (5 bases each). The CDR3 has 16 residues. Germline V lookup: CDR1 MNHNY, CDR2 SVGAGI (reference sequence). The V end lost 7 bases, the J end lost 0 bases, and 17 bases lay between the germline ends. Here the CDR3 DNA reads TGTGCCAGCACCCATACCCCGGGGACGAGCACAGATACGCAGTATTTT. As protein: CASTHTPGTSTDTQYF.

The rearrangement uses TRBV23-1 and TRBJ2-3, with 8 bases lining up with TRBD1. TRBV23-1 is marked as an open reading frame, function uncertain. Unmatched junction bases numbered 10, after V lost 4 bases and J lost 4 bases. This CDR3 has 16 residues. CDR3: CASSLWTGTGADTQYF. For the CDR3, the DNA is TGCGCCAGCAGTCTATGGACAGGGACCGGTGCAGATACGCAGTATTTT.